Below are 4 T cell receptor beta chains sequenced from a single sample in a study of T cell responses to AZD1222 COVID-19 vaccine. Sequencing was performed with immunoSEQ multiplex PCR; in TCRdb, only in-frame clones are kept and a portion is missing. The data hold 110,000 or so clones, with around 89% observed a single time. The sequences come from peripheral blood, collected on day 0 of AZD1222 vaccination. All receptors derive from an adult in good health.

J is TRBJ2-2 and V is TRBV18, with 11 bases lining up with TRBD1. CDR1 is KGHSH, CDR2 LQKENI, per germline. The CDR3 covers 18 residues. V shed 1 base, J shed 0 bases, and the junction held 4 bases outside the gene matches. CDR3 DNA: TGTGCCAGCTCACCACTGGGACAGGGGGTCCCGAACACCGGGGAGCTGTTTTTT. Its protein product is CASSPLGQGVPNTGELFF.

The chain recombines TRBV7-3 with TRBJ2-5, with D maybe TRBD2 (7 bases). V was shortened by 2 bases and J by 7 bases, with 11 bases between the two germline ends. Germline V gene data show CDR1 as SGHTA and CDR2 as FQGTGA. The CDR3 contains 13 residues. CDR3 DNA: TGTGCCAGCAGCTTAGCAGGGGAGGGGACCCAGTACTTC. It yields the protein CASSLAGEGTQYF. The variable domain in full, with the rest retrieved from reference TRBV7-3 and TRBJ2-5, is GAGVSQTPSNKVTEKGKYVELRCDPISGHTALYWYRQSLGQGPEFLIYFQGTGAADDSGLPNDRFFAVRPEGSVSTLKIQRTERGDSAVYLCASSLAGEGTQYFGPGTRLLVL.

The chain joins TRBV28 to TRBJ2-1; tentatively, D is TRBD2 (6 bases). This CDR3 spans 13 amino acids. The germline V gene encodes CDR1 MDHEN and CDR2 SYDVKM. With 4 bases removed from V and 8 bases from J, the gap between germline ends came to 12 bases. CDR3 loop: CASSYRDSDEQFF. The CDR3 DNA follows: TGTGCCAGCAGTTATCGGGACTCCGATGAGCAGTTCTTC. The full variable domain, rest sourced from reference TRBV28 and TRBJ2-1, is DVKVTQSSRYLVKRTGEKVFLECVQDMDHENMFWYRQDPGLGLRLIYFSYDVKMKEKGDIPEGYSVSREKKERFSLILESASTNQTSMYLCASSYRDSDEQFFGPGTRLTVL.

This sequence joins TRBV15 and TRBJ1-2; D remains ambiguous. V was shortened by 0 bases and J by 7 bases, with 6 bases between the two germline ends. There are 12 residues in the CDR3. Germline CDR1 is LNHNV and CDR2 is YYDKDF (reference sequence). CDR3 loop: CATSRDYGGYTF. The CDR3 nucleotides are TGTGCCACCAGCAGAGATTACGGTGGCTACACCTTC.